The rows below give T cell receptor beta chains drawn from one sample of a study of cytomegalovirus exposure and HLA in healthy donors. The assay was immunoSEQ multiplex PCR, and TCRdb's table has in-frame clones only and misses some. The table shows around 150,000 clones, with about 72% occurring only once. The sequencing input was PBMCs. These receptor sequences come from a man aged 35 to 55 in good health and CMV-seronegative. The CDR3 runs from the conserved cysteine through the conserved F or W. Fields, in order: J gene, clone size, V gene, D gene, CDR3 protein, CDR3 DNA. D genes are given only for firm matches. Clone sizes are given selectively: once, few, many, or a class where the clone is expanded.

TRBJ2-5 NA TRBV2 NA CASSDFQETQYF TGTGCCAGCAGTGACTTCCAAGAGACCCAGTACTTC
TRBJ2-3 NA TRBV6-5 NA CASSYFSGANTDTQYF TGTGCCAGCAGTTACTTTTCAGGCGCCAACACAGATACGCAGTATTTT
TRBJ2-3 NA TRBV10-3 TRBD1 CAIGGQAYTDTQYF TGTGCCATCGGGGGACAGGCCTACACAGATACGCAGTATTTT
TRBJ1-4 NA TRBV6-5 TRBD1 CASSYGQGATNEKLFF TGTGCCAGCAGTTACGGGCAGGGGGCAACTAATGAAAAACTGTTTTTT
TRBJ1-6 NA TRBV5-1 TRBD1 CASSLPGQFNSPLHF TGCGCCAGCAGCTTGCCGGGACAGTTCAATTCACCCCTCCACTTT
TRBJ2-7 NA TRBV9 NA CASSVFPGSYEQYF TGTGCCAGCAGCGTATTTCCAGGGTCCTACGAGCAGTACTTC
TRBJ2-7 once TRBV7-8 NA CAISGGQANYEQYF TGTGCCATCTCAGGGGGGCAGGCCAACTACGAGCAGTACTTC
TRBJ2-6 NA TRBV2 TRBD2 CASSEARASGSSGANVLTF TGTGCCAGCAGTGAAGCGCGGGCTAGCGGGAGCTCTGGGGCCAACGTCCTGACTTTC
TRBJ2-2 NA TRBV30 NA CAWSGDLVTGELFF TGTGCCTGGAGTGGGGACTTGGTCACCGGGGAGCTGTTTTTT
TRBJ1-1 NA TRBV18 NA CASSPRETEAFF TGTGCCAGCTCACCAAGGGAGACTGAAGCTTTCTTT
TRBJ2-1 few TRBV12-2 NA CASRFSRSSSYNEQFF TGTGCAAGTCGCTTTTCGAGGTCTAGCTCCTACAATGAGCAGTTCTTC
TRBJ2-2 NA TRBV4-1 TRBD1 CASSRGGTGFGTGELFF TGCGCCAGCAGCCGAGGGGGGACAGGGTTCGGCACCGGGGAGCTGTTTTTT
TRBJ2-1 NA TRBV9 NA CASSAQQINEQFF TGTGCCAGCAGCGCCCAACAGATCAATGAGCAGTTCTTC
TRBJ2-7 NA TRBV19 NA CASSTTVKYEQYF TGTGCCAGTAGTACAACGGTGAAGTACGAGCAGTACTTC
TRBJ2-7 NA TRBV4-2 NA CASSQDVMRGPILGVFYEQYF TGTGCCAGCAGCCAAGATGTGATGAGAGGGCCTATTTTGGGAGTATTCTACGAGCAGTACTTC
TRBJ2-7 NA TRBV6-5 NA CASSYSGDEQYF TGTGCCAGCAGTTACTCCGGGGACGAGCAGTACTTC
TRBJ2-3 NA TRBV7-2 TRBD2 CASSLASLADLSTDTQYF TGTGCCAGCAGCTTAGCCTCACTAGCGGACCTAAGCACAGATACGCAGTATTTT
TRBJ2-5 NA TRBV6-1 TRBD1 CASRDRGRGETQYF TGTGCCAGCCGGGACAGGGGGCGCGGGGAGACCCAGTACTTC
TRBJ2-2 NA TRBV5-6 NA CASSLGIQGSGELFF TGTGCCAGCAGCTTGGGGATACAGGGTTCCGGGGAGCTGTTTTTT
TRBJ2-1 NA TRBV5-4 TRBD2 CASSSGGRTYNEQFF TGTGCCAGCAGCTCGGGGGGTAGAACCTACAATGAGCAGTTCTTC
TRBJ1-3 once TRBV9 TRBD1 CASSLQGVVSGNTIYF TGTGCCAGCAGCCTACAGGGGGTAGTCTCTGGAAACACCATATATTTT
TRBJ2-1 few TRBV18 TRBD2 CASYSSAGGTYNEQFF TGTGCCAGCTACAGTTCAGCGGGAGGAACGTACAATGAGCAGTTCTTC
TRBJ1-4 NA TRBV5-6 TRBD1 CASSLTGANEKLFF TGTGCCAGCAGCCTTACAGGGGCTAATGAAAAACTGTTTTTT
TRBJ2-1 NA TRBV30 TRBD2 CAWSAPRSGNYNEQFF TGTGCCTGGAGTGCCCCCAGGAGCGGGAACTACAATGAGCAGTTCTTC
TRBJ1-3 few TRBV7-2 NA CASSFNGGWGNTIYF TGTGCCAGCAGCTTTAACGGAGGGTGGGGAAACACCATATATTTT
TRBJ1-2 NA TRBV7-9 NA CASSLNSAGGGYTF TGTGCCAGCAGTTTAAACAGCGCAGGAGGTGGCTACACCTTC
TRBJ1-1 NA TRBV4-1 NA CASSLRAGDTEAFF TGCGCCAGCAGCCTTCGGGCAGGGGACACTGAAGCTTTCTTT
TRBJ2-3 NA TRBV5-1 TRBD2 CASSSGRAADTQYF TGCGCCAGCAGTAGCGGGAGGGCCGCAGATACGCAGTATTTT
TRBJ2-1 few TRBV5-6 NA CASRSLTIEDLEEFF TGTGCCAGCAGGTCATTGACGATCGAAGATCTGGAGGAGTTCTTC
TRBJ2-1 NA TRBV30 TRBD2 CAWSPGRTAYNEQFF TGTGCCTGGAGTCCCGGGAGGACCGCCTACAATGAGCAGTTCTTC
TRBJ2-3 NA TRBV6-5 TRBD2 CASRKEGLALQYF TGTGCCAGCAGAAAAGAGGGACTAGCGCTGCAGTATTTT
TRBJ1-1 NA TRBV27 NA CASRTSTGGFNTEAFF TGTGCCAGCAGAACATCGACGGGAGGGTTTAACACTGAAGCTTTCTTT
TRBJ2-1 NA TRBV4-2 NA CASSQDRVDGYNEQFF TGTGCCAGCAGCCAAGATCGGGTGGATGGCTACAATGAGCAGTTCTTC
TRBJ1-3 NA TRBV18 TRBD1 CASSPRGADYSGNTIYF TGTGCCAGCTCACCCAGGGGGGCCGACTACTCTGGAAACACCATATATTTT
TRBJ2-7 NA TRBV30 TRBD1 CAFCRDRVGEQYF TGTGCCTTCTGCCGGGACAGGGTGGGGGAGCAGTACTTC
TRBJ1-1 few TRBV5-5 NA CASSLAARVEGTEAFF TGTGCCAGCAGCTTGGCTGCGCGGGTAGAGGGCACTGAAGCTTTCTTT
TRBJ1-4 NA TRBV6-1 NA CASSEGRGHNNEKLFF TGTGCCAGCAGTGAAGGTAGGGGACACAATAATGAAAAACTGTTTTTT
TRBJ2-7 NA TRBV28 TRBD2 CASSLWGLAGGPRAYEQYF TGTGCCAGCAGTTTATGGGGACTAGCGGGAGGGCCCCGTGCCTACGAGCAGTACTTC
TRBJ2-5 NA TRBV30 NA CAWSDPGLGQTQYF TGTGCCTGGAGCGACCCGGGACTTGGACAGACCCAGTACTTC
TRBJ1-2 NA TRBV28 TRBD1 CASSLFGTGASGYTF TGTGCCAGCAGTTTATTCGGGACAGGAGCATCGGGCTACACCTTC
TRBJ1-6 NA TRBV5-1 TRBD1 CASSFQGDNSPLHF TGCGCCAGCAGCTTCCAGGGGGATAATTCACCCCTCCACTTT
TRBJ1-6 NA TRBV5-1 NA CASSQSGLSVSPLHF TGCGCCAGCAGCCAATCGGGACTGTCGGTGTCCCCCCTCCACTTT
TRBJ1-6 NA TRBV6-1 TRBD1 CAIRDREGSPLHF TGTGCCATCAGGGACAGGGAAGGATCACCCCTCCACTTT
TRBJ1-2 NA TRBV11-2 TRBD1 CASSRPGQGWGGYTF TGTGCCAGCAGCCGTCCGGGACAGGGATGGGGCGGCTACACCTTC
TRBJ2-3 NA TRBV10-3 TRBD2 CAINPGGTDTQYF TGTGCCATCAATCCGGGGGGGACAGATACGCAGTATTTT
TRBJ2-5 NA TRBV10-3 TRBD2 CAISLAGGETQYF TGTGCCATCAGTTTAGCGGGAGGAGAGACCCAGTACTTC
TRBJ2-6 NA TRBV27 TRBD1 CASSLRGGGQGSGANVLTF TGTGCCAGCAGTTTAAGGGGCGGGGGACAGGGATCTGGGGCCAACGTCCTGACTTTC
TRBJ2-7 NA TRBV6-1 TRBD1 CASSAKWDSYEQYF TGTGCCAGCAGTGCCAAATGGGACAGCTACGAGCAGTACTTC
TRBJ2-7 NA TRBV7-9 NA CASSLLQGLYF TGTGCCAGCAGCTTACTGCAGGGGTTGTACTTC
TRBJ2-3 NA TRBV7-9 TRBD2 CASSLELAAADTQYF TGTGCCAGCAGCTTAGAACTAGCGGCCGCAGATACGCAGTATTTT
TRBJ2-1 NA TRBV19 NA CASRDPRENEQFF TGTGCCAGTAGGGACCCGAGGGAGAATGAGCAGTTCTTC
TRBJ2-7 NA TRBV12-2 NA CASRFRDRESRGAYEQYF TGTGCAAGTCGCTTCCGGGACAGAGAATCTCGTGGGGCTTACGAGCAGTACTTC
TRBJ2-5 few TRBV18 TRBD1 CASSPPGQRETQYF TGTGCCAGCTCACCACCGGGACAGAGAGAGACCCAGTACTTC